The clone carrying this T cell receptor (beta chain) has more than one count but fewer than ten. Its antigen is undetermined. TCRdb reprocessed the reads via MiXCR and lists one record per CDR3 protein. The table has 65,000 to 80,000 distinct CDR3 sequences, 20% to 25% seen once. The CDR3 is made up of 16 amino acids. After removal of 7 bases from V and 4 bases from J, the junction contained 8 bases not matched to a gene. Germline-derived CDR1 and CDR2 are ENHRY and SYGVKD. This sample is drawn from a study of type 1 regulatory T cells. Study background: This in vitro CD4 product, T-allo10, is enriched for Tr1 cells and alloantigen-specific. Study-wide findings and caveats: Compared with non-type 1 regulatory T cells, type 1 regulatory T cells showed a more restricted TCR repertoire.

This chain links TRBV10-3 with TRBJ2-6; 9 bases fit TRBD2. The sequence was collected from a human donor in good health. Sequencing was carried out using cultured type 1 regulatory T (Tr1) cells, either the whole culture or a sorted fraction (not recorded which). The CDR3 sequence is CAINAGGRTGANVLTF. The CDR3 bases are TGTGCCATCAACGCGGGAGGGAGGACAGGGGCCAACGTCCTGACTTTC.